The clone carrying this TCR beta chain counts as large (0.1 to 1%). Antigen specificity is unknown. The CDR3 has 15 residues. Unmatched junction bases numbered 5, after V lost 4 bases and J lost 3 bases. Germline CDR1 reads SGHNT; CDR2 reads YENEEA. These data come from a study of vaccination effects on CD4 cells after COVID-19. Assay: immunoSEQ multiplex PCR; the TCRdb copy retains only in-frame clones and omits some. The data hold over 10,000 clones, with roughly 66% observed a single time. Sequencing was preceded by expansion of antigen-specific CD4+ T cells with viral peptide pools in the ViraFEST assay. Isolation of CD4+ T cells took place after 10 days of culture. The person was diagnosed with PCR-confirmed SARS-CoV-2 infection between March and December 2020. The vaccine given was either BNT162b2 or mRNA-1273, in two doses. Half of the medium was exchanged for IL-2 medium on both days 3 and 7.

The source is a human donor who had a prior SARS-CoV-2 infection. This specimen consisted of CD4+ T cells from PBMCs cultured with HCoV-NL63 spike peptides, obtained after COVID-19 vaccination. V and J are TRBV11-3 and TRBJ2-3; 9 bases are shared with TRBD2. The CDR3 DNA reads as TGTGCCAGCAGCTCCGGTAGCGGGAGAACAGATACGCAGTATTTT. Translation gives CASSSGSGRTDTQYF.